The sequence of this T cell receptor (beta chain) was determined in a study of blood T cell repertoires in COVID-19. Turning to the study itself: Whether acute or convalescent, the COVID-19 samples came from the United States, Italy and Spain.

Data came from immunoSEQ multiplex PCR; TCRdb stores just in-frame clones and leaves some out. This sample has roughly 300,000 clones, with around 81% found just once. The CDR3 totals 16 residues. Trimming took 4 bases from V and 4 from J; bases not matched to a gene: 12. Germline values: CDR1 SEHNR, CDR2 FQNEAQ (reference sequence). The chain links TRBV7-9 to TRBJ1-1; 7 positions match TRBD1. The sample consisted of peripheral blood. The receptor's source is a woman aged 60 to 75 with active or convalescent COVID-19. This chain's CDR3 is CASSWPTGTGSTEAFF. The CDR3 bases are TGTGCCAGCAGCTGGCCGACAGGGACGGGTAGCACTGAAGCTTTCTTT.